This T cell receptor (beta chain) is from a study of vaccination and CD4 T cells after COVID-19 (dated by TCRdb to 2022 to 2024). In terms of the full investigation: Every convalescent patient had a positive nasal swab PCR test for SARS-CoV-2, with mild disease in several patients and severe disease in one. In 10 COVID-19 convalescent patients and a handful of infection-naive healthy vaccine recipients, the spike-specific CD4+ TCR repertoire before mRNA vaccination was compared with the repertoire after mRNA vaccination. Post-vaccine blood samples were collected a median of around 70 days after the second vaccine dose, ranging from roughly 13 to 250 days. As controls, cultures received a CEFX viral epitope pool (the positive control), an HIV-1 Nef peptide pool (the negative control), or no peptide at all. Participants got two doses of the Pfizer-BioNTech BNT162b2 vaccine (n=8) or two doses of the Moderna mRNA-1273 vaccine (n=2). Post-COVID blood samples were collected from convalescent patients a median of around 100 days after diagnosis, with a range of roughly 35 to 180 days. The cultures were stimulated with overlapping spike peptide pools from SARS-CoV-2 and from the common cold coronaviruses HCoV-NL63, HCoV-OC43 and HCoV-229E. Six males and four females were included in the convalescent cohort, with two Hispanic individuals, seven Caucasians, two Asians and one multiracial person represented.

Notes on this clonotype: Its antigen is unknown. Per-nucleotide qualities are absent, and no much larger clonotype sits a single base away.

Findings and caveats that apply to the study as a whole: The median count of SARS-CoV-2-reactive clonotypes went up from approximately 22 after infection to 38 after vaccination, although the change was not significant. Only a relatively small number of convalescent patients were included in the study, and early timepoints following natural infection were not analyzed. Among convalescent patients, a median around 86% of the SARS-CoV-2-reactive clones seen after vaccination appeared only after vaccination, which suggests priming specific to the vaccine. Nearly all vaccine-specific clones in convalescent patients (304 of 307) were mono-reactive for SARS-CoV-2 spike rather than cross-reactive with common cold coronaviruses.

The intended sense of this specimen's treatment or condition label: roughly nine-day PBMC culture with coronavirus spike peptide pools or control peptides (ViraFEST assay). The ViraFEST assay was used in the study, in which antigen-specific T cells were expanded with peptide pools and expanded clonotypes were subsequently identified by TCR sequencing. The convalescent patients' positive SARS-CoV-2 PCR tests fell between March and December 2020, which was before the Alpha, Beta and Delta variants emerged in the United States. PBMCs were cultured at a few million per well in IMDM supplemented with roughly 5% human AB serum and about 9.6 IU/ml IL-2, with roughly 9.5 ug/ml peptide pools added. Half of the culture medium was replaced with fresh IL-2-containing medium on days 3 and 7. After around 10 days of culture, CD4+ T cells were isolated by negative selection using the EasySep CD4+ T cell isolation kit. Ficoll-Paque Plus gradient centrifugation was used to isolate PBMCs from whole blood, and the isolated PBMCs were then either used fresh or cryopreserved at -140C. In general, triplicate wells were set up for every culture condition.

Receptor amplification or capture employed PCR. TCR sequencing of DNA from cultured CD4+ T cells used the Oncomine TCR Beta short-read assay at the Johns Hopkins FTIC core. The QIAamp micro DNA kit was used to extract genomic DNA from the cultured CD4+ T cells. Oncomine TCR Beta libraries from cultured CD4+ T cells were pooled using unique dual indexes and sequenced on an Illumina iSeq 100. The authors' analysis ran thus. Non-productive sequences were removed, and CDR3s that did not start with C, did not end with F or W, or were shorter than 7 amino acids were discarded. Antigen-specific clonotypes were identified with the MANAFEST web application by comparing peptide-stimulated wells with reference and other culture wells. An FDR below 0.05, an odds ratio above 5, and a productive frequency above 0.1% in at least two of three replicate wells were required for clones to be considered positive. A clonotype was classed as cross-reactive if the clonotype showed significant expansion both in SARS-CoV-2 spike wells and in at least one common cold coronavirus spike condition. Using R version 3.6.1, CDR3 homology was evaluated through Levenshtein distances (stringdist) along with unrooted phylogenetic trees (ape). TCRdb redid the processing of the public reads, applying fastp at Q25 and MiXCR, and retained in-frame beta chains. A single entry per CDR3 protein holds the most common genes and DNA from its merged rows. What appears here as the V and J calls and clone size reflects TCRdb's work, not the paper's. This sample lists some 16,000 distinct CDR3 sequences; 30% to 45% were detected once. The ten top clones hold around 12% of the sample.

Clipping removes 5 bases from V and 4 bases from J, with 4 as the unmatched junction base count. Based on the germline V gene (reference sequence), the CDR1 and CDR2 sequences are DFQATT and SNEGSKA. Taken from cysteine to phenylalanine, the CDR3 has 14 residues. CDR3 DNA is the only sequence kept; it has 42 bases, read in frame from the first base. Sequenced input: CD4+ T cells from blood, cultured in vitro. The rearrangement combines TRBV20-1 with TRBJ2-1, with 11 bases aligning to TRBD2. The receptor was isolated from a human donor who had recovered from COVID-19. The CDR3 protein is CSAPGTSGYNEQFF. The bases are TGCAGTGCTCCCGGGACTAGCGGTTACAATGAGCAGTTCTTC.